The 17 T cell receptor beta chains below come from one sample, sequenced in a study of blood T cell repertoires in COVID-19. The method was immunoSEQ multiplex PCR; TCRdb's version includes in-frame clones alone and lacks a portion of them. The sample holds some 200,000 clones; about nine tenths are singletons and the top ten take about a tenth. Sequencing was carried out using peripheral blood. Every receptor here comes from a woman aged 60-75 years with COVID-19, enrolled during active disease.

The chain has TRBV11-3 and TRBJ2-7, with D perhaps TRBD1 (6 bases). This CDR3 is built from 13 residues. Germline V gene sequence: CDR1 SGHNT, CDR2 YENEEA. V was shortened by 3 bases and J by 3 bases, with 9 bases between the two germline ends. For the CDR3, the DNA is TGTGCCAGCAGCTTGGGGACACTCTACGAGCAGTACTTC. Translation gives CASSLGTLYEQYF.

The genes are TRBV9 and TRBJ2-5; tentative D call: TRBD1 (6 bases). The germline CDR1 and CDR2 sequences are SGDLS and YYNGEE. Deletions cut 4 bases from V and 4 bases from J, with 14 bases between. The CDR3 runs 14 residues. The CDR3 nucleotides read TGTGCCAGCAGCACCTCCGGGACAAGAGAGACCCAGTACTTC. Its protein product is CASSTSGTRETQYF.

This clone has just a few counts. This chain joins TRBV7-2 and TRBJ1-5; D is ambiguous. CDR3 length: 15 residues. V dropped 2 bases and J dropped 2 bases, with 10 bases sitting between them. Germline CDR1 reads SGHTA; CDR2 reads FQGNSA. The CDR3 spells CASSLWGGGNQPQHF. CDR3 sequence (DNA): TGTGCCAGCAGCTTATGGGGAGGAGGCAATCAGCCCCAGCATTTT. Supplemented by reference TRBV7-2 and TRBJ1-5, the full variable domain reads GAGVSQSPSNKVTEKGKDVELRCDPISGHTALYWYRQSLGQGLEFLIYFQGNSAPDKSGLPSDRFSAERTGGSVSTLTIQRTQQEDSAVYLCASSLWGGGNQPQHFGDGTRLSIL.

V is TRBV28 and J is TRBJ2-1; 10 bases line up with TRBD2. This CDR3 comprises 15 residues. J gave up 0 bases and V 4 bases, and 0 bases lay outside the gene matches. CDR1 and CDR2 (germline): MDHEN, SYDVKM. The CDR3 coding sequence is TGTGCCAGCAGTTCTAGCGGGGGCTCCTACAATGAGCAGTTCTTC. This encodes CASSSSGGSYNEQFF. Based on the CDR3 plus reference TRBV28 and TRBJ2-1, the full variable domain is DVKVTQSSRYLVKRTGEKVFLECVQDMDHENMFWYRQDPGLGLRLIYFSYDVKMKEKGDIPEGYSVSREKKERFSLILESASTNQTSMYLCASSSSGGSYNEQFFGPGTRLTVL.

Here the CDR3 DNA reads TGTGCCACCAGTGATTCGGGACAGGGCACAATTATATATGGCTACACCTTC. It yields the protein CATSDSGQGTIIYGYTF. This chain links TRBV24-1 with TRBJ1-2; 9 bases match TRBD1. CDR1 is KGHDR, CDR2 SFDVKD, per germline. The junction had 11 bases not matched to a gene; V was cut back by 2 bases and J by 5 bases. The CDR3 spans 17 residues.

The V call is TRBV4-3, the J call TRBJ1-6; a possible D gene is TRBD1 (6 bases). V was pared by 1 base and J by 13 bases, with 17 bases between. Germline assignment: CDR1 LGHNA and CDR2 YSLEER. The CDR3 runs to 15 residues. In DNA, the CDR3 is TGCGCCAGCAGCCAAGGACACAGGGAGGGATCGCCCCTCCACTTT. Translated, it gives CASSQGHREGSPLHF.

V is TRBV15 and J is TRBJ1-2; 7 bases are a match to TRBD1. CDR1 LNHNV and CDR2 YYDKDF come from the germline V gene (reference sequence). The CDR3 contains 15 residues. Losses at the gene ends were 4 bases for V and 5 bases for J; bases not matched to a gene: 10. The CDR3 DNA sequence: TGTGCCACCAGCACAGGGACAGTTATGATGTATGGCTACACCTTC. Encoded protein: CATSTGTVMMYGYTF.

The rearrangement joins TRBV7-6 to TRBJ1-3; D remains unclear. CDR3 size: 15 residues. Trimming took 4 bases from V and 2 from J, leaving 12 bases between them. Germline V CDR1 and CDR2: SGHVS, FNYEAQ. The CDR3 nucleotides read TGTGCCAGCAGCTCCTCGGGTGGAGCTGGAAACACCATATATTTT. As protein: CASSSSGGAGNTIYF.

The CDR3 protein is CASSMRTGRFTEAFF. The CDR3 nucleotides read TGTGCCAGTAGTATGAGGACAGGGAGGTTCACTGAAGCTTTCTTT. The V and J genes are TRBV19 and TRBJ1-1; 8 nucleotides align to TRBD1. Germline V gene data show CDR1 as LNHDA and CDR2 as SQIVND (reference sequence). CDR3 length equals 15 residues. J was trimmed by 4 bases and V by 3 bases; bases with no gene match: 7.

In its sample, this clone was seen a few times. The chain combines TRBV19 with TRBJ2-7, with 8 bases identical to TRBD1. CDR3 length equals 16 residues. The ends lost 6 bases at V and 4 bases at J; junction bases unmatched: 14. Germline lookup yields CDR1 LNHDA and CDR2 SQIVND (reference sequence). The CDR3 region is CASSASGGENLYEQYF. The CDR3 DNA sequence: TGTGCCAGTAGCGCCTCAGGGGGCGAAAATCTGTACGAGCAGTACTTC.

The J gene is TRBJ1-2, the V gene TRBV30; tentatively, D is TRBD1 (5 bases). The CDR3 covers 13 residues. V lost 3 bases and J lost 5, with 13 bases in between. Germline CDR1 and CDR2: GTSNPN and SVGIG (reference sequence). The CDR3 nucleotides read TGTGCCTGGAGGATGACAGCGATATATGGCTACACCTTC. It is translated as CAWRMTAIYGYTF.

The rearrangement uses TRBV24-1 and TRBJ1-2; TRBD1 matches 8 bases. Losses at the gene ends were 6 bases for V and 4 bases for J; bases not matched to a gene: 6. Germline CDR1 KGHDR, CDR2 SFDVKD. The CDR3 spans 14 residues. The CDR3 loop reads CATSRAGGGYGYTF. CDR3 coding DNA: TGTGCCACCAGTCGGGCAGGGGGCGGCTATGGCTACACCTTC.

The gene calls are TRBV6-5 and TRBJ2-1; 8 bases fit TRBD1. V trimming: 2 bases; J trimming: 6 bases; junction bases outside the gene matches: 9. The germline CDR1 and CDR2 sequences are MNHEY and SVGAGI. The CDR3 totals 16 residues. The CDR3 sequence: CASSYRDRGTINEQFF. The CDR3 nucleotides are TGTGCCAGCAGTTACCGAGACAGGGGTACAATCAATGAGCAGTTCTTC.

The chain recombines TRBV30 with TRBJ1-3; maybe TRBD1 (6 bases). V was cut by 4 bases and J by 2 bases, with 15 bases left in between. Per germline, CDR1 GTSNPN and CDR2 SVGIG (reference sequence). The CDR3 is made up of 15 amino acids. The CDR3 region is CAWNAGVVAGNTIYF. Written as DNA, the CDR3 is TGTGCCTGGAACGCAGGGGTGGTGGCTGGAAACACCATATATTTT.

J is TRBJ2-3 and V is TRBV6-6; D call uncertain. The germline V and J ends were trimmed by 2 bases and 1 base, with 10 bases remaining between them. This CDR3 region has 15 residues. From germline, CDR1 is MNHNY and CDR2 SVGAGI (reference sequence). The CDR3 DNA sequence: TGTGCCAGCAGTTACACTAATGCAGGCACAGATACGCAGTATTTT. It is translated as CASSYTNAGTDTQYF.

As to this clone: The same CDR3 can be traced to other DNA sequences in this sample. CDR3 DNA: TGTGCCTGGAGACTAGCGGGATCAACAGATACGCAGTATTTT. It codes for CAWRLAGSTDTQYF. The chain uses TRBV30 and TRBJ2-3; 10 positions match TRBD2. Germline assignment: CDR1 GTSNPN and CDR2 SVGIG (reference sequence). V trimming: 3 bases; J trimming: 3 bases; junction bases outside the gene matches: 3. The CDR3 contains 14 residues.

The chain carries TRBV10-3 and TRBJ2-2; TRBD2 agrees at 9 bases. The CDR3 runs to 14 residues. CDR1 and CDR2 (germline): ENHRY, SYGVKD. V shed 7 bases, J shed 4 bases, and the junction held 4 bases outside the gene matches. CDR3 nucleotide sequence: TGTGCCATCAATAGCGGGAGATTCACCGGGGAGCTGTTTTTT. This gives the protein CAINSGRFTGELFF.